This TCR beta chain came from a study of blood T cell repertoires in COVID-19. Data came from immunoSEQ multiplex PCR; TCRdb stores just in-frame clones and leaves some out. The sample holds about 200,000 clones, about 85% seen once. Per the germline V gene, CDR1 is LNHDA and CDR2 is SQIVND (reference sequence). The CDR3 covers 15 residues. V was clipped by 5 bases and J by 0 bases, with 10 bases between them. The rearrangement links TRBV19 to TRBJ2-2, with a weak D call TRBD1 (6 bases). Sequenced material: PBMCs or T cells enriched from blood (not recorded which). This TCR came from a man aged 35-49 years who had recovered from COVID-19. The CDR3 spells CASSAGVPNTGELFF. The DNA of the CDR3 is TGTGCCAGTAGTGCAGGGGTGCCGAACACCGGGGAGCTGTTTTTT. The full variable domain, its missing parts supplied by reference TRBV19 and TRBJ2-2, is DGGITQSPKYLFRKEGQNVTLSCEQNLNHDAMYWYRQDPGQGLRLIYYSQIVNDFQKGDIAEGYSVSREKKESFPLTVTSAQKNPTAFYLCASSAGVPNTGELFFGEGSRLTVL.